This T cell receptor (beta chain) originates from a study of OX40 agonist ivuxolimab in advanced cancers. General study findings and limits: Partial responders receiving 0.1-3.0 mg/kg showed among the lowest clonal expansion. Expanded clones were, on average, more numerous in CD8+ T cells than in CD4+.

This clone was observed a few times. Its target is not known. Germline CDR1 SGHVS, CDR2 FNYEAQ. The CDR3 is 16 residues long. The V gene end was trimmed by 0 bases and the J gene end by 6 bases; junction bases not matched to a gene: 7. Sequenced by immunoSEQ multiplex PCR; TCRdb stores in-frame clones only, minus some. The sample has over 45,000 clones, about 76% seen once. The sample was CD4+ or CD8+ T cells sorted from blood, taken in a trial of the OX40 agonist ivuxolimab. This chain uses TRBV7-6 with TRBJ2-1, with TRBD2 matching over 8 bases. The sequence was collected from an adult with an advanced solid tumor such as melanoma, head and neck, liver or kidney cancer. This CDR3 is CASSLAASGSGNEQFF. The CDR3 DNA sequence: TGTGCCAGCAGCTTAGCGGCGAGCGGGAGTGGCAATGAGCAGTTCTTC.